This T cell receptor beta chain stems from a study of cytomegalovirus exposure and HLA in healthy donors. The CDR3 is 13 residues long. Germline assignment: CDR1 SGDLS and CDR2 YYNGEE. The V end was cut by 3 bases, the J end by 4 bases, with 7 bases between. The method was immunoSEQ multiplex PCR; TCRdb's version includes in-frame clones alone and lacks a portion of them. The table lists about 82,000 clones, around 95% of them singletons. The sequenced material came from PBMCs. The chain combines TRBV9 with TRBJ2-2; maybe TRBD1 (5 bases). This TCR was recovered from a woman in her late teens or twenties in good health and CMV-seronegative. The CDR3 region is CASSGGGTGELFF. Here the CDR3 DNA reads TGTGCCAGCAGCGGGGGCGGCACCGGGGAGCTGTTTTTT.